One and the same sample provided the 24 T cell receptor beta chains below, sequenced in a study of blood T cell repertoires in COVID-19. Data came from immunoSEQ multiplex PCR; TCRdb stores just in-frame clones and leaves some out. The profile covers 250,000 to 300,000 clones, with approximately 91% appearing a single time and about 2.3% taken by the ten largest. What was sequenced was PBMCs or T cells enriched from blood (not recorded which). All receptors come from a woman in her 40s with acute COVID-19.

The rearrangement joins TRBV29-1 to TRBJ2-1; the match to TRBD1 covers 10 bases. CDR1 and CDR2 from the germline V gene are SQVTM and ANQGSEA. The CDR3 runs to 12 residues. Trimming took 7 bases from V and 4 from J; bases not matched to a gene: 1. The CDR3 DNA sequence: TGCAGCGCGGGACAGGGGTACAATGAGCAGTTCTTC. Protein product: CSAGQGYNEQFF.

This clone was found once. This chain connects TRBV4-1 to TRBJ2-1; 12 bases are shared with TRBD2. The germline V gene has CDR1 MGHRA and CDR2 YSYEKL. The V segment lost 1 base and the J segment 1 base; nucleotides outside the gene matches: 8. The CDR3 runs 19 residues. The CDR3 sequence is CASSQGLAGGGWSYNEQFF. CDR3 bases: TGCGCCAGCAGCCAAGGTCTAGCGGGAGGGGGATGGTCCTACAATGAGCAGTTCTTC.

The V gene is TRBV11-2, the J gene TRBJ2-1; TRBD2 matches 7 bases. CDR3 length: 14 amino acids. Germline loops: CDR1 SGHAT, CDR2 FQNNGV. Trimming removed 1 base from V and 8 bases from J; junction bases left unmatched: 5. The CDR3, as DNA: TGTGCCAGCAGCTTAGTTCCAAGCGGGGATGAGCAGTTCTTC. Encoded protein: CASSLVPSGDEQFF. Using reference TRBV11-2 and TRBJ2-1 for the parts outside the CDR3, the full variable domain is EAGVAQSPRYKIIEKRQSVAFWCNPISGHATLYWYQQILGQGPKLLIQFQNNGVVDDSQLPKDRFSAERLKGVDSTLKIQPAKLEDSAVYLCASSLVPSGDEQFFGPGTRLTVL.

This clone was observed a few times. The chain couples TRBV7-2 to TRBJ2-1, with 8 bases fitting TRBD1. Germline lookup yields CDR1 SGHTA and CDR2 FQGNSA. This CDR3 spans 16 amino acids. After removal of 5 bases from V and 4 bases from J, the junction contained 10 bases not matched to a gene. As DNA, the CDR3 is TGTGCCAGCAGCCACCTCTTGGGGACAGGATACAATGAGCAGTTCTTC. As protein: CASSHLLGTGYNEQFF.

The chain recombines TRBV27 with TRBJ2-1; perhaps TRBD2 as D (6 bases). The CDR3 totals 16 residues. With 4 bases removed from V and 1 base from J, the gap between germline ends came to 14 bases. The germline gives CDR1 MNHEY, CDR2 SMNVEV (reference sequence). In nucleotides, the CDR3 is TGTGCCAGCAGTTCTATTATACTAGCTTCCTACAATGAGCAGTTCTTC. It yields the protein CASSSIILASYNEQFF.

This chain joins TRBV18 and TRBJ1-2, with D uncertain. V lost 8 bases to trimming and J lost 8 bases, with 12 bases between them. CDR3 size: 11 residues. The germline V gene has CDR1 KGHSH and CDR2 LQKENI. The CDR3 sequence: CASTQIRGYTF. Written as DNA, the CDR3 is TGTGCCAGCACTCAGATCAGGGGCTACACCTTC.

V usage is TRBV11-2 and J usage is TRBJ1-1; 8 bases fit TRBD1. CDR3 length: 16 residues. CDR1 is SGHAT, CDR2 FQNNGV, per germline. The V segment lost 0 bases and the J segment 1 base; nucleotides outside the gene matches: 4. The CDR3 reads CASSLDSGQANTEAFF. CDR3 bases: TGTGCCAGCAGCTTAGACTCGGGACAGGCGAACACTGAAGCTTTCTTT.

CDR3: CASSQAGLSAGLSYEQYF. DNA of the CDR3: TGCGCCAGCAGCCAAGCGGGCCTGAGCGCGGGCCTCTCCTACGAGCAGTACTTC. The V call is TRBV4-1, the J call TRBJ2-7; tentative D call: TRBD2 (5 bases). CDR3 size: 18 residues. Trimming left V 1 base short and J 0 bases short, with 19 bases between. Germline assignment: CDR1 MGHRA and CDR2 YSYEKL.

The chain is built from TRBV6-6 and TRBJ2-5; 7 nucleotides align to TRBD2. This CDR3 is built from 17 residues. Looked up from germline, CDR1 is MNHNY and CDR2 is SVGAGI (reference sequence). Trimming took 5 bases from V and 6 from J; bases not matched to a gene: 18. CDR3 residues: CASSPDLPGGSLKTQYF. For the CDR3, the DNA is TGTGCCAGCAGTCCCGATTTACCTGGCGGGAGTTTAAAGACCCAGTACTTC.

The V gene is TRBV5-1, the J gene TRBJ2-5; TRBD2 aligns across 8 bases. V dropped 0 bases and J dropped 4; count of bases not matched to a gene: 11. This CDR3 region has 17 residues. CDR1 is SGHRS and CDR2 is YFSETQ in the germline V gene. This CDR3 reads CASSLAPAGAGGETQYF. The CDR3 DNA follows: TGCGCCAGCAGCTTGGCTCCAGCGGGGGCCGGGGGAGAGACCCAGTACTTC.

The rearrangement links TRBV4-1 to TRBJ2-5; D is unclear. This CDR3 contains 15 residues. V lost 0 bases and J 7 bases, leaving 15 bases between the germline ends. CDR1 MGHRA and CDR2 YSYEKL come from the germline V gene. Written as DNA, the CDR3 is TGCGCCAGCAGCCAAGAACATAATGGTCTGTGGACCCAGTACTTC. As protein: CASSQEHNGLWTQYF.

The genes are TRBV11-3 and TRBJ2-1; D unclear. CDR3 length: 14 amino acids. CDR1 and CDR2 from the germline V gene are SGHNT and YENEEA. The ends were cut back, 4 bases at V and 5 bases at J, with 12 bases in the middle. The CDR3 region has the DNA TGTGCCAGCAGCTGGGCCCATTTAGACAATGAGCAGTTCTTC. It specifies CASSWAHLDNEQFF.

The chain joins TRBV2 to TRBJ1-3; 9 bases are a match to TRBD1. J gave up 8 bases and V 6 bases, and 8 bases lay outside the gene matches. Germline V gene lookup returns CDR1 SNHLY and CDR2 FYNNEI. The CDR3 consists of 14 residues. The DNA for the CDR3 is TGTGCCAGCAGCGGGACAGGGACGATGGACACCATATATTTT. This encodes CASSGTGTMDTIYF. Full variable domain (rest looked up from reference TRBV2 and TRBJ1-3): EPEVTQTPSHQVTQMGQEVILRCVPISNHLYFYWYRQILGQKVEFLVSFYNNEISEKSEIFDDQFSVERPDGSNFTLKIRSTKLEDSAMYFCASSGTGTMDTIYFGEGSWLTVV.

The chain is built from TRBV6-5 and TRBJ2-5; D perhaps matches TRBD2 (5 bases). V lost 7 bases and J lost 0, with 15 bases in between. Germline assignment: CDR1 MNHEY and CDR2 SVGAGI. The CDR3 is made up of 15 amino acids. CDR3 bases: TGTGCCAGCACCTATTCCGGGAATAACCAAGAGACCCAGTACTTC. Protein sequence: CASTYSGNNQETQYF.

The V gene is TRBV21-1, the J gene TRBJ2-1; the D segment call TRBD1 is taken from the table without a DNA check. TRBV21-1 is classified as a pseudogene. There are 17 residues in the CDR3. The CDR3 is CASSKGEGTGENNEQFF. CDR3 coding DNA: TGTGCCAGCAGCAAAGGGGAGGGGACAGGGGAGAACAATGAGCAGTTCTTC.

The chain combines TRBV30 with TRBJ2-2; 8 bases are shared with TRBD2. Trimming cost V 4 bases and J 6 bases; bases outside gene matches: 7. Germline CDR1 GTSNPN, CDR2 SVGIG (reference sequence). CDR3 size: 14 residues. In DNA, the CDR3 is TGTGCCTGGACCCCAAGCGGGAGCCCCGGGGAGCTGTTTTTT. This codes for CAWTPSGSPGELFF.

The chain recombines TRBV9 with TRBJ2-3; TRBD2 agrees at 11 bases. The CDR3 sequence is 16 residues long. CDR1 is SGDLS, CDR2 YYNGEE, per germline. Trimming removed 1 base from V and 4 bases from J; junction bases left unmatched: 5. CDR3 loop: CASSVHGLAGADTQYF. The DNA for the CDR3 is TGTGCCAGCAGCGTACACGGACTAGCGGGCGCAGATACGCAGTATTTT.

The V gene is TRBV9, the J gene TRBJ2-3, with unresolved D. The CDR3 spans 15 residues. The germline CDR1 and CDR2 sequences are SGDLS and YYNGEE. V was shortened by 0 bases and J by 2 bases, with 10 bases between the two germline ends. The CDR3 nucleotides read TGTGCCAGCAGCGTAGATGGTAGAACCACAGATACGCAGTATTTT. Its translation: CASSVDGRTTDTQYF.

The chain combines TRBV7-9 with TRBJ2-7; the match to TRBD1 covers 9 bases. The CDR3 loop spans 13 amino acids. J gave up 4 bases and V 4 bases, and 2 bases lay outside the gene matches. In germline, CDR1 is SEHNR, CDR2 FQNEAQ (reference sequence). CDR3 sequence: CASSSDRGYEQYF. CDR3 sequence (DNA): TGTGCCAGCAGCTCGGACAGGGGTTACGAGCAGTACTTC.

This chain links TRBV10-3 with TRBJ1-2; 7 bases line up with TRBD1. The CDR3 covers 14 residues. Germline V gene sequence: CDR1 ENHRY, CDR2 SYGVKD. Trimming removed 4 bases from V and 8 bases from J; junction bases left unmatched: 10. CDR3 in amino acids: CAISVSTGNHGYTF. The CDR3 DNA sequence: TGTGCCATCAGTGTCTCGACAGGGAATCACGGCTACACCTTC.

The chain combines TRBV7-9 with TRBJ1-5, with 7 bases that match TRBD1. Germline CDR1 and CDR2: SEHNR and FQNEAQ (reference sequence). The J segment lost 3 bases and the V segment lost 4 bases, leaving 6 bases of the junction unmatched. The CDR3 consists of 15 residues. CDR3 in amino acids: CASSSGQTFNQPQHF. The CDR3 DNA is TGTGCCAGCAGCTCGGGACAGACGTTCAATCAGCCCCAGCATTTT. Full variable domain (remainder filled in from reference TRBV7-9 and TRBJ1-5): DTGVSQNPRHKITKRGQNVTFRCDPISEHNRLYWYRQTLGQGPEFLTYFQNEAQLEKSRLLSDRFSAERPKGSFSTLEIQRTEQGDSAMYLCASSSGQTFNQPQHFGDGTRLSIL.

CDR3 bases: TGCAGTGACTGGAGGGTCACTGAAGCTTTCTTT. It is translated as CSDWRVTEAFF. The chain joins TRBV20-1 to TRBJ1-1; the D is unclear. Germline values: CDR1 DFQATT, CDR2 SNEGSKA (reference sequence). The CDR3 spans 11 residues. Trimming shortened V by 7 bases and J by 4 bases, and 10 bases separated the two germline ends.

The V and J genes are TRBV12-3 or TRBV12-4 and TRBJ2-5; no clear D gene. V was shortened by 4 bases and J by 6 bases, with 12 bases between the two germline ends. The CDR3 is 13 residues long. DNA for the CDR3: TGTGCCAGCAGTTCCCAACTTTCGAAGACCCAGTACTTC. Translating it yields CASSSQLSKTQYF.

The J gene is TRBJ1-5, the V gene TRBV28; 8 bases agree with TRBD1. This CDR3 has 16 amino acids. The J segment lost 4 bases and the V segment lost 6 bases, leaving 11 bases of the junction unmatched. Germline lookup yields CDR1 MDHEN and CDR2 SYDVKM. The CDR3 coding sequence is TGTGCCAGCAGCCGACACCCGGGACAGGTGAATCAGCCCCAGCATTTT. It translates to CASSRHPGQVNQPQHF.